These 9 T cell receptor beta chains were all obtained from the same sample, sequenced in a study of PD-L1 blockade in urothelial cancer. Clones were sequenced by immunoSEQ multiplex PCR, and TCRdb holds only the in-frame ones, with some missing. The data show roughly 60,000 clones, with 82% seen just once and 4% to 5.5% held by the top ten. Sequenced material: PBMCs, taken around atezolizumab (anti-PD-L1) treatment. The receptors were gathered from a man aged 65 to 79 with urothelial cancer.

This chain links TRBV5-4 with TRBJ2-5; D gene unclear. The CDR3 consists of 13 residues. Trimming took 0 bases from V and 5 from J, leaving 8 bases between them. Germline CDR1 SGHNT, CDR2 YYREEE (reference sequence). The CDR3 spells CASSLGSAETQYF. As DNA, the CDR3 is TGTGCCAGCAGCTTGGGGTCCGCGGAGACCCAGTACTTC.

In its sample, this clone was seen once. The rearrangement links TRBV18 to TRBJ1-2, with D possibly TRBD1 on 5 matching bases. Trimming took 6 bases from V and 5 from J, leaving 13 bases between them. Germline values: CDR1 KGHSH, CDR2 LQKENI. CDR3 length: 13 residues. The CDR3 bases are TGTGCCAGCTCTCTCGGACAACGATATGGCTACACCTTC. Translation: CASSLGQRYGYTF.

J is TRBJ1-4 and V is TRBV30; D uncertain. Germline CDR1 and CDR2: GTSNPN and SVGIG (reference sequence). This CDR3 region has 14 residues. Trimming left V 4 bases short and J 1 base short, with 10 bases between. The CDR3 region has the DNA TGTGCCTGGACACAACCGGGAACTAATGAAAAACTGTTTTTT. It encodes CAWTQPGTNEKLFF.

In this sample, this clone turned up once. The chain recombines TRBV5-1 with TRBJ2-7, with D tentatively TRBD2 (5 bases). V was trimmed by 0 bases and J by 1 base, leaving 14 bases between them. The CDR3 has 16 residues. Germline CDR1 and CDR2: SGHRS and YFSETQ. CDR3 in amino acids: CASSLAPSPGSYEQYF. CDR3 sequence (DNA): TGCGCCAGCAGCTTGGCCCCCTCTCCGGGGTCCTACGAGCAGTACTTC.

The CDR3 sequence: CASSPGQISYNEQFF. As DNA, the CDR3 is TGTGCCAGCTCACCGGGGCAAATCTCCTACAATGAGCAGTTCTTC. The chain recombines TRBV18 with TRBJ2-1, with D possibly matching TRBD1 (5 bases). The CDR3 spans 15 residues. Germline values: CDR1 KGHSH, CDR2 LQKENI. Trimming removed 3 bases at V and 0 bases at J, with 9 bases between.

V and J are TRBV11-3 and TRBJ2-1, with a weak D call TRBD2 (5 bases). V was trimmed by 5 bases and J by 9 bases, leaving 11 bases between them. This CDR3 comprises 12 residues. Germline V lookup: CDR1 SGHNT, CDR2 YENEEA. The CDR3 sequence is CASSLYEGEQFF. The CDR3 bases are TGTGCCAGCAGCCTTTACGAGGGTGAGCAGTTCTTC. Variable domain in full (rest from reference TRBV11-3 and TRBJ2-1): EAGVVQSPRYKIIEKKQPVAFWCNPISGHNTLYWYLQNLGQGPELLIRYENEEAVDDSQLPKDRFSAERLKGVDSTLKIQPAELGDSAVYLCASSLYEGEQFFGPGTRLTVL.

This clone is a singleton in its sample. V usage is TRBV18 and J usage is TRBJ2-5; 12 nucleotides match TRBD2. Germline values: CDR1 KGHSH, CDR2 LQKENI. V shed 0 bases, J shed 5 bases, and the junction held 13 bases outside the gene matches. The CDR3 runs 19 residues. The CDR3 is CASSPPEVDRLAGAETQYF. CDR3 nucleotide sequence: TGTGCCAGCTCACCACCGGAGGTTGATCGACTAGCGGGAGCGGAGACCCAGTACTTC.

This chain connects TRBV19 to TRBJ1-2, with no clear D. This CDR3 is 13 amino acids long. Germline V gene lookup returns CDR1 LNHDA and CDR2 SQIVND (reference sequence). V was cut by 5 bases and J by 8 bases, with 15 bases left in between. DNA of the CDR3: TGTGCCAGTAGTCCCCGAGGAGATGCAGGCTACACCTTC. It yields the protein CASSPRGDAGYTF.

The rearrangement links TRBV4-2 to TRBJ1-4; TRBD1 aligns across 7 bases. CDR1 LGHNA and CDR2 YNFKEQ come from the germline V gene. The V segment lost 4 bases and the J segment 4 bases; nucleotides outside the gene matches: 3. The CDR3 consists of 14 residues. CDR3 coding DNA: TGTGCCAGCAGCCTGGACAGGCTTAATGAAAAACTGTTTTTT. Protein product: CASSLDRLNEKLFF.